This T cell receptor (beta chain) was documented in a study of Ad26.COV2.S vaccination and SARS-CoV-2 variants. Indicated treatment: some 20 received Ad26.COV2.S at low or high dose, single or two shots; about five received placebo; per-sample allocation not given. Specimen acquisition occurred on day 63 following the initial vaccine or placebo injection. Libraries were prepared by immunoSEQ multiplex PCR; TCRdb keeps only in-frame clonotypes and omits some of them. The table lists about 680,000 clones, about 89% of them singletons. This CDR3 contains 14 residues. With V trimmed by 5 bases and J by 5 bases, 8 bases remained unmatched. The germline gives CDR1 MNHEY, CDR2 SMNVEV (reference sequence). This clone was picked up one time. The antigen is unknown. The study, taken as a whole, reports: Measures of TCR breadth and depth may have fallen short of total T cell responses. Across vaccine and placebo recipients, the breadth of non-spike TCRs was similar.

The sequence came from a person aged 18-60 years who received the Ad26.COV2.S COVID-19 vaccine or a placebo. The chain carries TRBV27 and TRBJ1-1; 7 nucleotides align to TRBD1. The sequenced sample was peripheral blood, obtained in a trial of Ad26.COV2.S vaccine versus placebo. The CDR3 DNA sequence: TGTGCCAGCAGTAACTCAGGGGGTTCGACTGAAGCTTTCTTT. Amino acids: CASSNSGGSTEAFF.